One sample yielded the 2 T cell receptor beta chains listed below, sequenced in a study of beta chain features in type 1 diabetes. Regarding the study as a whole: TCRB CDR3 length was moderately but significantly reduced in all four CD4+ subsets of Type 1 diabetes patients.

TCRB transcripts that were expressed got sequenced, as all of the isolated RNA had been reverse transcribed. The data were produced by immunoSEQ multiplex PCR, yet TCRdb's version contains in-frame clones alone and is incomplete. The table has 40,000 to 65,000 clones, about 64% seen once. Antigens for these TCRs are unknown. The specimen sequenced was stem cell memory CD4+ T cells from blood. These receptors were obtained from a woman aged 25 to 45 with type 1 diabetes.

The chain is built from TRBV30 and TRBJ2-7; a possible D gene is TRBD1 (6 bases). The CDR3 has 11 amino acids. Trimming took off 5 bases at V and 3 bases at J, with 8 bases between the two ends. Germline CDR1 GTSNPN, CDR2 SVGIG (reference sequence). CDR3 region: CAWGQLYEQYF. CDR3 DNA: TGTGCCTGGGGACAGCTCTACGAGCAGTACTTC.

As for this clone: The missing conserved phenylalanine or tryptophan at the end of this CDR3 makes a read error likely. The genes are TRBV4-2 and TRBJ1-2, with unresolved D. This CDR3 contains 15 residues. Trimming took 4 bases from V and 2 from J, leaving 14 bases between them. The V gene's germline CDR1 is LGHNA and CDR2 YNFKEQ. The CDR3 DNA is TGTGCCAGCAGCCCCCCGCAGAGAGCAAACTATGGCTACACCCTC. As protein: CASSPPQRANYGYTL.